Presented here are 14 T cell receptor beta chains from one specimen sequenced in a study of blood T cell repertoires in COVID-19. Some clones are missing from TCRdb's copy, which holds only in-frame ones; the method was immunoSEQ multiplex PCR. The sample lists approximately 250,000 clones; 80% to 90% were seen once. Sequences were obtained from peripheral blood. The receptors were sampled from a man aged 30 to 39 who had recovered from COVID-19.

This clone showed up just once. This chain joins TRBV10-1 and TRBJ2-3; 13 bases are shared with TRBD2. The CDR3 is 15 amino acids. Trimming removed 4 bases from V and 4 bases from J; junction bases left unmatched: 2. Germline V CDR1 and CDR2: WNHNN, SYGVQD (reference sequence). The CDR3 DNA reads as TGCGCCAGCAGTGCGGGACTAGCGGGGTCAGATACGCAGTATTTT. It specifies CASSAGLAGSDTQYF.

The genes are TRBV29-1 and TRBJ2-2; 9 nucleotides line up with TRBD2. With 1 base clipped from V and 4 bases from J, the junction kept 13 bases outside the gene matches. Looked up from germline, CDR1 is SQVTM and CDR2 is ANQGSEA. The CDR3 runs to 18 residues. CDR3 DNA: TGCAGCGTTGAAGTTGGAAAGGGACTAGCTGTCGGCACCGGGGAGCTGTTTTTT. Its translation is CSVEVGKGLAVGTGELFF.

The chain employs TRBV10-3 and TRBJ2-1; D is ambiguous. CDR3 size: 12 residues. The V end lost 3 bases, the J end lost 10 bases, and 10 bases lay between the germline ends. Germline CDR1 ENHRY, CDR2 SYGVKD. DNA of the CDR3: TGTGCCATCAGTGACCCGCGCCGGGAGCAGTTCTTC. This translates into CAISDPRREQFF.

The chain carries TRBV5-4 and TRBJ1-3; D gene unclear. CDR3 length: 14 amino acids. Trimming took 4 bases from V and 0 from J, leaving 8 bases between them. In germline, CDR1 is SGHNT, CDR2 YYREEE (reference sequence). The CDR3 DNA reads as TGTGCCAGCAGCCTACAGAGCTCTGGAAACACCATATATTTT. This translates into CASSLQSSGNTIYF.

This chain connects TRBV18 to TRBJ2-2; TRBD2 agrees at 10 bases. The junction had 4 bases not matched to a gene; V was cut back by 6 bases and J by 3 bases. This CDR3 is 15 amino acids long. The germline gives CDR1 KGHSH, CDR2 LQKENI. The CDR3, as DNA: TGTGCCAGCTCGCAGGGGACTAGCGACACCGGGGAGCTGTTTTTT. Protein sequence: CASSQGTSDTGELFF.

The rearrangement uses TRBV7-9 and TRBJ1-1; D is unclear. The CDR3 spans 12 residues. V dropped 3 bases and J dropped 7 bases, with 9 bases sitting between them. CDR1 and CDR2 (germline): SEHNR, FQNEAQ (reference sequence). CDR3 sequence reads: CASSFTQVEAFF. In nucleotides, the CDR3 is TGTGCCAGCAGCTTCACGCAGGTTGAAGCTTTCTTT.

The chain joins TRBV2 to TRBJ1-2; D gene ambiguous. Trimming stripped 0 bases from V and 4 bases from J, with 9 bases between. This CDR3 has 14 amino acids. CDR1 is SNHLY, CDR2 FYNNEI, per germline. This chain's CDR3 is CASSEARNTYGYTF. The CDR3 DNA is TGTGCCAGCAGTGAAGCGAGGAATACCTATGGCTACACCTTC.

CDR3 sequence: CASSYGLGRMNTEAFF. The CDR3 coding sequence is TGTGCCAGCAGTTACGGACTAGGACGGATGAACACTGAAGCTTTCTTT. The chain employs TRBV6-5 and TRBJ1-1; D is ambiguous. The CDR3 is 16 amino acids. Germline V gene sequence: CDR1 MNHEY, CDR2 SVGAGI. V lost 2 bases and J 0 bases, leaving 13 bases between the germline ends.

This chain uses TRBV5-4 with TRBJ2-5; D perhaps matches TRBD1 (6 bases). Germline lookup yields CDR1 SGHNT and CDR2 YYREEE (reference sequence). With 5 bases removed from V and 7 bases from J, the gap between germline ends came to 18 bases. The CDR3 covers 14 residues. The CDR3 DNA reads TGTGCCAGCAGATCAGGGGCTGGCACGGGGACCCAGTACTTC. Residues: CASRSGAGTGTQYF.

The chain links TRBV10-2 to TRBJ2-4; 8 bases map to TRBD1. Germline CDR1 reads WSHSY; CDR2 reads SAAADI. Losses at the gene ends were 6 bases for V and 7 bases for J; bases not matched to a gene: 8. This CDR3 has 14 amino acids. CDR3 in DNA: TGCGCCAGCAGCGCCACCGGACAGGGCAACATTCAGTACTTC. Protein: CASSATGQGNIQYF.

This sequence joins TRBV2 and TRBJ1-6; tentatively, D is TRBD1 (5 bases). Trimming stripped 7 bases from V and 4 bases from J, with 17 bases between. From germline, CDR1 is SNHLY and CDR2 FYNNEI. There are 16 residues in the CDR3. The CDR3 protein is CASKRGGGDYNSPLHF. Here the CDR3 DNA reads TGTGCCAGCAAGCGGGGGGGAGGAGATTATAATTCACCCCTCCACTTT.

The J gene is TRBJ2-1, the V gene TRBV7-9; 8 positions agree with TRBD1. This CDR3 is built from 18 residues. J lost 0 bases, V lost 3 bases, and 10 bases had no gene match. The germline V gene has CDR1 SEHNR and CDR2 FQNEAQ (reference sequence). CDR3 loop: CASSFQGAASHSYNEQFF. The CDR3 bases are TGTGCCAGCAGCTTCCAGGGGGCGGCTTCCCACTCCTACAATGAGCAGTTCTTC.

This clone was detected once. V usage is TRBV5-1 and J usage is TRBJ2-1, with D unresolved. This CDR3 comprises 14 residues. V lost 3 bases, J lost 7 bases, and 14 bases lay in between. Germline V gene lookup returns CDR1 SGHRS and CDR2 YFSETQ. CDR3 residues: CASSSEFPFNEQFF. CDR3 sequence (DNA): TGCGCCAGCAGCTCTGAGTTCCCATTTAATGAGCAGTTCTTC.

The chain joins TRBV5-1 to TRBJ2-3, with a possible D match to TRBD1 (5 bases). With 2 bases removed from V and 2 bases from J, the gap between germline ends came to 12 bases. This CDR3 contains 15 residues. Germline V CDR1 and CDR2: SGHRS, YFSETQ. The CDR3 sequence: CASSFQGVLTDTQYF. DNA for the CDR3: TGCGCCAGCAGCTTCCAAGGGGTCCTCACAGATACGCAGTATTTT.